This T cell receptor beta chain stems from a study of cytomegalovirus exposure and HLA in healthy donors. Worth noting for this clone: Its specificity is not known.

V was shortened by 7 bases and J by 2 bases, with 11 bases between the two germline ends. Germline CDR1 SNHLY, CDR2 FYNNEI. CDR3 length: 13 amino acids. Nominal health characterized the donors when sampled, though unrecorded immune exposures were likely. Both 60 Vbeta primers and 13 Jbeta primers went into the PCR. Clones were sequenced by immunoSEQ multiplex PCR, and TCRdb holds only the in-frame ones, with some missing. This sample yields around 99,000 clones, of which 55% to 75% are seen a single time; 5.4% belongs to the top ten. Study observations and caveats: Immune exposure was documented only through CMV serostatus. It was shown in a later analysis that HLA-associated TCR beta chains were more clonally expanded than other, equally common chains. Researchers counted around 160 TCR beta chains as cytomegalovirus-associated.

This sequence joins TRBV2 and TRBJ2-5, with D possibly being TRBD2 (6 bases). The material sequenced was PBMCs. This TCR was recovered from a woman in her sixties or seventies in good health and CMV-seropositive. The CDR3 reads CASTRDLQETQYF. CDR3 nucleotides: TGTGCCAGCACCCGGGACTTACAAGAGACCCAGTACTTC.